This paragraph reports one T cell receptor (beta chain). The antigen remains undetermined. Healthy bone marrow donors formed the donor group. This sample is drawn from a study of cytomegalovirus exposure and HLA in healthy donors. The primer mix had 60 Vbeta and 13 Jbeta primers. The method was immunoSEQ multiplex PCR; TCRdb's version includes in-frame clones alone and lacks a portion of them. The specimen's table records around 140,000 clones. Unmatched junction bases numbered 6, after V lost 5 bases and J lost 6 bases. There are 15 residues in the CDR3. Germline lookup yields CDR1 MDHEN and CDR2 SYDVKM. Study outcomes and limitations: Among TCR beta chains, those listed as cytomegalovirus-associated numbered over 150. In vitro work confirmed that three CMV-associated chains recognize CMV antigens.

This chain uses TRBV28 with TRBJ1-6, with 8 nucleotides matching TRBD1. Sequenced material: PBMCs. This clonotype originated in a woman between 45 and 60 years old in good health and CMV-seronegative. CDR3: CASSPPGGSNSPLHF. CDR3 nucleotides: TGTGCCAGCAGTCCTCCAGGGGGCTCTAATTCACCCCTCCACTTT.